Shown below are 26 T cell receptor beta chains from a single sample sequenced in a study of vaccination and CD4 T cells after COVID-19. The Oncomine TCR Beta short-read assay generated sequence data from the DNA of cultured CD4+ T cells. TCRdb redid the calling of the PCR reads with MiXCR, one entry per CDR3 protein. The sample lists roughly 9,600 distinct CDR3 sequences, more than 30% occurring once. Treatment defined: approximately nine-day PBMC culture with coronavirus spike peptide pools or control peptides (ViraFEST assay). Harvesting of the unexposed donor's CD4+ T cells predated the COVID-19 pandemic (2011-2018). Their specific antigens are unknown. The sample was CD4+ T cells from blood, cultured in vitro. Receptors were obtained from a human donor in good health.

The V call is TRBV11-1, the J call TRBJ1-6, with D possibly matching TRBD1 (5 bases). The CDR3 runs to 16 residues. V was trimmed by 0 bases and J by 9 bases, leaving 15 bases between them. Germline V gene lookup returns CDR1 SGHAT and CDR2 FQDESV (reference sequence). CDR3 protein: CASSLAVRERGSPLHF. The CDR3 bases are TGTGCCAGCAGCTTAGCAGTTCGCGAGAGGGGTTCACCCCTCCACTTT.

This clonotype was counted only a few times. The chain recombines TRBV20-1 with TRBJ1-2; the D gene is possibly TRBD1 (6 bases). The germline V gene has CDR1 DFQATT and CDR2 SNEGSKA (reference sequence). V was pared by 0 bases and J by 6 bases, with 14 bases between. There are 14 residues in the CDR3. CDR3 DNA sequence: TGCAGTGCTAGAGAGGGATTCAGGGGAAATGGCTACACCTTC. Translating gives CSAREGFRGNGYTF.

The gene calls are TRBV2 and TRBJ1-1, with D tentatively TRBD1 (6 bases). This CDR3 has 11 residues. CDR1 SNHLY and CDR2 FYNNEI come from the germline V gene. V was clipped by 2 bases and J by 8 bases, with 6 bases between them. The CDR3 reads CASSETGEAFF. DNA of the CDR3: TGTGCCAGCAGTGAAACAGGGGAAGCTTTCTTT.

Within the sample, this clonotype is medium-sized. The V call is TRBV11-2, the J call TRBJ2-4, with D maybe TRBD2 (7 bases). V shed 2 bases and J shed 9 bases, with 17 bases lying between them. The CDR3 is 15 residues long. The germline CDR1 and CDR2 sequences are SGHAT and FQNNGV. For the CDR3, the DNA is TGTGCCAGCAGCTTACCCAAACGGGGGGCGCGCATTCAGTACTTC. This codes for CASSLPKRGARIQYF.

In DNA, the CDR3 is TGTGCCAGCAGCCCTTTGAGGGGGCTGATCACTGAAGCTTTCTTT. It yields the protein CASSPLRGLITEAFF. V usage is TRBV7-9 and J usage is TRBJ1-1, with 7 positions matching TRBD1. This CDR3 spans 15 amino acids. The germline V gene has CDR1 SEHNR and CDR2 FQNEAQ (reference sequence). The V and J ends lost 5 bases and 4 bases, in that order; junction bases with no gene match: 10.

CDR3 protein: CSVVRVIGQPQHF. The CDR3 DNA reads TGCAGTGTAGTTAGGGTAATAGGTCAGCCCCAGCATTTT. The rearrangement joins TRBV20-1 to TRBJ1-5; unclear D gene. Germline CDR1 DFQATT, CDR2 SNEGSKA (reference sequence). V lost 7 bases to trimming and J lost 6 bases, with 16 bases between them. The CDR3 loop spans 13 amino acids.

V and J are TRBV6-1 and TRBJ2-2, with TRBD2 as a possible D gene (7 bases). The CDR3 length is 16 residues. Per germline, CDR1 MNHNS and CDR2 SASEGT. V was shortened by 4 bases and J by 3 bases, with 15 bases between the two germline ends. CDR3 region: CASSAKNGGHTGELFF. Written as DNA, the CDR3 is TGTGCCAGCAGTGCCAAGAACGGGGGGCACACCGGGGAGCTGTTTTTT.

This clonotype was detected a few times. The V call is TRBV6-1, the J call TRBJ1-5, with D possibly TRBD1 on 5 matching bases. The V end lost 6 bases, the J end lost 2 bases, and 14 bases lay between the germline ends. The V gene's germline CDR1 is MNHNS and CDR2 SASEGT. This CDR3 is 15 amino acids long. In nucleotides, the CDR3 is TGTGCCAGCAGATCAACGGGGCACGGCAATCAGCCCCAGCATTTT. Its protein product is CASRSTGHGNQPQHF.

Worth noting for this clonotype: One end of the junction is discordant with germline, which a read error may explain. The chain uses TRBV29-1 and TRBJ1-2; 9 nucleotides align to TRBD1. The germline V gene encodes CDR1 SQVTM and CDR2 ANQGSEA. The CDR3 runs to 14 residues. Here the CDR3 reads CSAPPAAGTGLNAF. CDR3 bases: TGCAGCGCTCCCCCCGCTGCCGGGACAGGGTTGAACGCCTTC. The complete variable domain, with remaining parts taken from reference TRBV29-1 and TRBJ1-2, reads SAVISQKPSRDICQRGTSLTIQCQVDSQVTMMFWYRQQPGQSLTLIATANQGSEATYESGFVIDKFPISRPNLTFSTLTVSNMSPEDSSIYLCSAPPAAGTGLNAFGSGTRLTVV.

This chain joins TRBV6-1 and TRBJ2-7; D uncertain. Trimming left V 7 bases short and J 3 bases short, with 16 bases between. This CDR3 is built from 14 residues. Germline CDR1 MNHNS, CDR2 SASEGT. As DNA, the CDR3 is TGTGCCAGCATGAGAAAAGTAAAAAGCTACGAGCAGTACTTC. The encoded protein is CASMRKVKSYEQYF.

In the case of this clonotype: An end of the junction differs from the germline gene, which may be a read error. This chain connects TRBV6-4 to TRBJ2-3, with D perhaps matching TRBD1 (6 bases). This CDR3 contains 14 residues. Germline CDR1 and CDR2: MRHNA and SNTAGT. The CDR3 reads CASSNSKGGDTQYF. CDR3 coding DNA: TGTGCCAGCAGTAACTCGAAAGGGGGAGATACGCAGTATTTT.

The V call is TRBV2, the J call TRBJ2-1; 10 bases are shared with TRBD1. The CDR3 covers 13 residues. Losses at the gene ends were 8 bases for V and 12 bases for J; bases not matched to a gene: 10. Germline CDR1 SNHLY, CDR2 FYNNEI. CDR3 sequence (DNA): TGTGCCAGCCTACGGGACAGGGGATTATGGCAGTTCTTC. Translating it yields CASLRDRGLWQFF. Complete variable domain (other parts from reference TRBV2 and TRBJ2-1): EPEVTQTPSHQVTQMGQEVILRCVPISNHLYFYWYRQILGQKVEFLVSFYNNEISEKSEIFDDQFSVERPDGSNFTLKIRSTKLEDSAMYFCASLRDRGLWQFFGPGTRLTVL.

For the CDR3, the DNA is TGTGCCAGCAGCTACGGACTGACCCATCAGCCCCAGCATTTT. Translated, it gives CASSYGLTHQPQHF. The chain employs TRBV5-6 and TRBJ1-5, with no clear D. Germline V gene sequence: CDR1 SGHDT, CDR2 YYEEEE. V dropped 3 bases and J dropped 5 bases, with 12 bases sitting between them. CDR3 length: 14 amino acids.

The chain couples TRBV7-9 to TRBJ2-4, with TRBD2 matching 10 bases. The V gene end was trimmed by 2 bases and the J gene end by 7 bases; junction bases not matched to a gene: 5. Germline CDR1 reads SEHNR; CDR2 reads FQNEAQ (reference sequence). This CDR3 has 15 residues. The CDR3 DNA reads TGTGCCAGCAGCTTACCCGGACTAGCGGAGAACATTCAGTACTTC. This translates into CASSLPGLAENIQYF. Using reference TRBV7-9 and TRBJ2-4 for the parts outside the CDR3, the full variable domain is DTGVSQNPRHKITKRGQNVTFRCDPISEHNRLYWYRQTLGQGPEFLTYFQNEAQLEKSRLLSDRFSAERPKGSFSTLEIQRTEQGDSAMYLCASSLPGLAENIQYFGAGTRLSVL.

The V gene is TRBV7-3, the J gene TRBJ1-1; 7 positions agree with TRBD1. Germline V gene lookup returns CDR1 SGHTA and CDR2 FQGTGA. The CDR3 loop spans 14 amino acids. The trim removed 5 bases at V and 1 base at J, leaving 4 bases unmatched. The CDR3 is CASSPGTANTEAFF. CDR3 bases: TGTGCCAGCAGCCCCGGGACAGCGAACACTGAAGCTTTCTTT.

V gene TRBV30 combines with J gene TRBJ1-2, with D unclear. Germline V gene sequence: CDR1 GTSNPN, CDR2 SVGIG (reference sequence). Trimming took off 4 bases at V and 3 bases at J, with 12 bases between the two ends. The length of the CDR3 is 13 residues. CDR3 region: CAWTTMEYYGYTF. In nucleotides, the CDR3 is TGTGCCTGGACTACAATGGAGTACTATGGCTACACCTTC.

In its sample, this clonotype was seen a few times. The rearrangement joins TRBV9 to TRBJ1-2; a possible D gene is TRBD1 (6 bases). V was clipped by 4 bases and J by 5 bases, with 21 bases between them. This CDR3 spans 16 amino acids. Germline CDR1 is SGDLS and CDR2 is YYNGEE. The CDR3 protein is CASSQGSRSGGYGYTF. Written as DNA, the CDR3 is TGTGCCAGCAGCCAGGGGTCTAGATCGGGGGGATATGGCTACACCTTC.

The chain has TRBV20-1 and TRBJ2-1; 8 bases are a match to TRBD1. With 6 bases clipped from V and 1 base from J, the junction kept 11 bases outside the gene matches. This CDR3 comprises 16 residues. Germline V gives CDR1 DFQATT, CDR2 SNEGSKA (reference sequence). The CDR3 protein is CSAETGEGVSYNEQFF. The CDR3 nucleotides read TGCAGTGCGGAGACAGGGGAAGGGGTTTCCTACAATGAGCAGTTCTTC.

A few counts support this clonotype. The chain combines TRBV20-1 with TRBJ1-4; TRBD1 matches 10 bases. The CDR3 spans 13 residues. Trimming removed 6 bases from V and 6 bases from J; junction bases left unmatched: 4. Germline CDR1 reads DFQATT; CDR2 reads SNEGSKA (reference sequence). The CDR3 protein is CSARGTGDEKLFF. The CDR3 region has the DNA TGCAGTGCGAGGGGGACAGGGGATGAAAAACTGTTTTTT.

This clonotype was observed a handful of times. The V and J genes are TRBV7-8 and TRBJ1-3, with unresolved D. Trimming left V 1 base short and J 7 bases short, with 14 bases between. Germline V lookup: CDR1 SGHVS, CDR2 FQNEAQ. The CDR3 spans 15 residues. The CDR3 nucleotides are TGTGCCAGCAGCTTAGGCGTTCAGGAATGGAACACCATATATTTT. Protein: CASSLGVQEWNTIYF.

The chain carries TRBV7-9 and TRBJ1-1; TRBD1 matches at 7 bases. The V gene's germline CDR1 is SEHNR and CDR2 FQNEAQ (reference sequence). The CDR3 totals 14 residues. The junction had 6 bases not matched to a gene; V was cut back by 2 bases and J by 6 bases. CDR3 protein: CASSLPPDRPEAFF. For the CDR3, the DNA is TGTGCCAGCAGCTTACCGCCGGACAGGCCTGAAGCTTTCTTT.

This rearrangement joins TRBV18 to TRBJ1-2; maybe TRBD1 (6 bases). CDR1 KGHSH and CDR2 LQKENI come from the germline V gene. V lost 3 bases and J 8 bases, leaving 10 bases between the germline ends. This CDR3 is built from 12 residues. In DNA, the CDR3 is TGTGCCAGCTCACCGGGGGCCCCGGGCTACACCTTC. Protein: CASSPGAPGYTF.

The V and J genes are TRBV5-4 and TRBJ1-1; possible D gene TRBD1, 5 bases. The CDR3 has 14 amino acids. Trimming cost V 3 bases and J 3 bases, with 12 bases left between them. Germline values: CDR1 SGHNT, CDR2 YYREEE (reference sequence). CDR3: CASSYGHPDTEAFF. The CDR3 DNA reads TGTGCCAGCAGCTACGGACACCCTGACACTGAAGCTTTCTTT.

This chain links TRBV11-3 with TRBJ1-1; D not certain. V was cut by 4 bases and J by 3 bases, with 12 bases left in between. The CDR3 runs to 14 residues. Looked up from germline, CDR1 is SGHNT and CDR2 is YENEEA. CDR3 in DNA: TGTGCCAGCAGCTCCTCGCCGCTGGACACTGAAGCTTTCTTT. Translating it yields CASSSSPLDTEAFF.

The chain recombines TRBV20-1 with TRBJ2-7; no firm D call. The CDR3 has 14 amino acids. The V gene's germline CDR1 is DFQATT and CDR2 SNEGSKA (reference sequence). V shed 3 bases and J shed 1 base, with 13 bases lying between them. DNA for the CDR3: TGCAGTGCTAGCGCGACTCTTTCTTCCTACGAGCAGTACTTC. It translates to CSASATLSSYEQYF.

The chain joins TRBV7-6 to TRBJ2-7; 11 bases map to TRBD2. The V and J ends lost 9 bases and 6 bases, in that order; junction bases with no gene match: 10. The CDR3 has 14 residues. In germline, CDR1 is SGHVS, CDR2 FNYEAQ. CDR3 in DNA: TGTGCCAGTTCCTCTAGCGGGGGGACCGGCGAGCAGTACTTC. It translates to CASSSSGGTGEQYF.